A selection of T cell receptor beta chains follows, all from one sample in a study of shared clonotypes between healthy human individuals. Only in-frame clones appear in the TCRdb table, and some are missing; sequencing was by immunoSEQ multiplex PCR. The data hold around 1,100,000 clones, with roughly 77% observed a single time. The material sequenced was memory CD4+ T cells from PBMCs. Receptor source: a man aged 18 to 35 in good health. Some clones in this sample may be carry-over from other donors' samples. CDR3s include the opening cysteine and the closing phenylalanine or tryptophan. D genes are given only for firm matches. Size is omitted from some rows. Given values are once, few, many or a class for expanded clones.

J | size | V | D | DNA | CDR3
TRBJ2-1 | . | TRBV5-1 | TRBD2 | TGCGCCAGCAGCTTGGACCCCGGGAGGGCCGTTGAGCAGTTCTTC | CASSLDPGRAVEQFF
TRBJ2-3 | . | TRBV28 | . | TGTGCCAGCAGTTTAGAAACAGATACGCAGTATTTT | CASSLETDTQYF
TRBJ2-7 | . | TRBV28 | . | TGTGCCAGCAACCCCGGACAGTCCTACGAGCAGTACTTC | CASNPGQSYEQYF
TRBJ2-1 | . | TRBV28 | . | TGTGCCAGCACCCCCGGAGGGGCGGACCACTACAATGAGCAGTTCTTC | CASTPGGADHYNEQFF
TRBJ2-7 | . | TRBV30 | TRBD1 | TGTGCCTGGAGTCGGGACAGCCTCTCCTACGAGCAGTACTTC | CAWSRDSLSYEQYF
TRBJ2-6 | once | TRBV30 | . | TGTGCCGGGGGCCGCTCTGGGGCCAACGTCCTGACTTTC | CAGGRSGANVLTF
TRBJ2-5 | . | TRBV10-2 | . | TGCGCCGTCACTCGGGACAAGACAGTACCGCCATCCCCAGAGACCCAGTACTTC | CAVTRDKTVPPSPETQYF
TRBJ2-7 | . | TRBV7-8 | TRBD1 | TGTGCCAGCAGCTCCAGGGACAGGACCTACGAGCAGTACTTC | CASSSRDRTYEQYF
TRBJ2-1 | . | TRBV5-5 | . | TGTGCCAGCAGCTTGGGATCCTCTCGGTATGAGCAGTTCTTC | CASSLGSSRYEQFF
TRBJ1-3 | once | TRBV18 | . | TGTGCCAGCTCACCAAATCTCGGGGGGATCGGAAACACCATATATTTT | CASSPNLGGIGNTIYF
TRBJ1-4 | few | TRBV7-8 | . | TGTGCCAGCAGCTTCGGCTGGTTAAATGAAAAACTGTTTTTT | CASSFGWLNEKLFF
TRBJ1-1 | . | TRBV5-1 | . | TGCGCCAGCAGCTCGGGGCAGGGGAACACTGAAGCTTTCTTT | CASSSGQGNTEAFF
TRBJ1-1 | few | TRBV5-5 | TRBD1 | TGTGCCAGCAGCTTGGGGACAGGGGGCGGCACTGAAGCTTTCTTT | CASSLGTGGGTEAFF
TRBJ2-5 | . | TRBV18 | . | TGTGCCAGCTCACCAAGGCAGCAAGAGACCCAGTACTTC | CASSPRQQETQYF
TRBJ1-2 | . | TRBV30 | TRBD1 | TGTGCCTGGACAGGGGGCAACTATGGCTACACCTTC | CAWTGGNYGYTF
TRBJ1-2 | . | TRBV29-1 | . | TGCAGCGCGGAAAACAGGGAGTTAGGTGGCTACACCTTC | CSAENRELGGYTF
TRBJ1-4 | . | TRBV4-1 | . | TGCGCCAGCAGCCAGGAAGGACACCCGCGCGAAAAACTGTTTTTT | CASSQEGHPREKLFF
TRBJ2-7 | . | TRBV18 | TRBD2 | TGTGCCAGCTCACCGACCGCGGGAGTAGGATACGAGCAGTACTTC | CASSPTAGVGYEQYF
TRBJ2-7 | . | TRBV30 | TRBD1 | TGTGCCTGGGACAGGGGGGCCTACGAGCAGTACTTC | CAWDRGAYEQYF
TRBJ1-3 | . | TRBV7-3 | TRBD1 | TGTGCCAGCAGCTCTAGGGACAGGGTTTCCTCTGGAAACACCATATATTTT | CASSSRDRVSSGNTIYF
TRBJ2-7 | . | TRBV7-5 | . | TGTGCCAGAAGCTCGGGCCGGGCAGGTAGTGGAGACTACGAGCAGTACTTC | CARSSGRAGSGDYEQYF
TRBJ1-5 | few | TRBV5-1 | . | TGCGCCAGCAGCTTGGAGGGGGGCAATCAGCCCCAGCATTTT | CASSLEGGNQPQHF
TRBJ1-1 | . | TRBV6-5 | . | TGTGCCAGCAGTAGACTCGGAACTGAAGCTTTCTTT | CASSRLGTEAFF
TRBJ1-1 | . | TRBV5-6 | . | TGTGCCAGCAGCTTGGTTCTAATGGGGGCGCAGGACACTGAAGCTTTCTTT | CASSLVLMGAQDTEAFF